The 30 T cell receptor beta chains below all came from one sample that was sequenced in a study of blood T cell repertoires in COVID-19. Assay used: immunoSEQ multiplex PCR; TCRdb lists only in-frame clones, some missing. The repertoire consists of approximately 500,000 clones, with around nine tenths occurring once and the leading ten covering roughly 1.9%. Sequences were obtained from PBMCs or T cells enriched from blood (not recorded which). The origin of the receptors is a middle-aged woman who had recovered from COVID-19.

V is TRBV24-1 and J is TRBJ2-5; TRBD1 matches at 8 bases. Germline loops: CDR1 KGHDR, CDR2 SFDVKD. J lost 2 bases, V lost 1 base, and 2 bases had no gene match. This CDR3 comprises 15 residues. This chain's CDR3 is CATSDFGQGQETQYF. Written as DNA, the CDR3 is TGTGCCACCAGTGATTTCGGACAGGGTCAAGAGACCCAGTACTTC.

The V and J genes are TRBV18 and TRBJ1-6; the D gene is possibly TRBD1 (5 bases). Germline CDR1 is KGHSH and CDR2 is LQKENI. Trimming stripped 0 bases from V and 6 bases from J, with 12 bases between. The CDR3 has 16 amino acids. CDR3 sequence reads: CASSPPVGVGNSPLHF. The CDR3 DNA follows: TGTGCCAGCTCACCACCGGTAGGGGTTGGTAATTCACCCCTCCACTTT.

The chain uses TRBV15 and TRBJ2-7; a possible D gene is TRBD2 (6 bases). The germline V gene has CDR1 LNHNV and CDR2 YYDKDF (reference sequence). The CDR3 is made up of 14 amino acids. V lost 0 bases to trimming and J lost 2 bases, with 8 bases between them. The CDR3 DNA reads TGTGCCACCAGCAGAGACTCTAGCGCCTACGAGCAGTACTTC. Translating gives CATSRDSSAYEQYF.

This chain links TRBV19 with TRBJ2-1; 9 nucleotides agree with TRBD2. The V gene's germline CDR1 is LNHDA and CDR2 SQIVND (reference sequence). V was pared by 6 bases and J by 5 bases, with 2 bases of the junction left unmatched. The length of the CDR3 is 13 residues. The CDR3 sequence: CASSQRGDNEQFF. CDR3 sequence (DNA): TGTGCCAGTAGCCAGCGGGGGGACAATGAGCAGTTCTTC.

This rearrangement joins TRBV24-1 to TRBJ1-2; TRBD1 matches 8 bases. There are 14 residues in the CDR3. V shed 4 bases, J shed 5 bases, and the junction held 5 bases outside the gene matches. Germline CDR1 and CDR2: KGHDR and SFDVKD. CDR3 in amino acids: CATSDRDRKYGYTF. For the CDR3, the DNA is TGTGCCACCAGTGACCGGGACAGGAAATATGGCTACACCTTC.

This clone has only a few counts. The chain joins TRBV5-1 to TRBJ1-5; D possibly corresponds to TRBD1 (5 bases). Germline CDR1 reads SGHRS; CDR2 reads YFSETQ. The CDR3 has 15 amino acids. Deletions cut 5 bases from V and 4 bases from J, with 16 bases between. CDR3 protein: CASSPDSGENQPQHF. DNA for the CDR3: TGCGCCAGCAGTCCCGACAGTGGCGAGAATCAGCCCCAGCATTTT.

The chain has TRBV5-6 and TRBJ2-5; tentatively, D is TRBD2 (7 bases). Trimming stripped 1 base from V and 2 bases from J, with 9 bases between. CDR1 and CDR2 (germline): SGHDT, YYEEEE. The CDR3 has 14 residues. CDR3 region: CASSLKGGQETQYF. CDR3 nucleotide sequence: TGTGCCAGCAGCTTGAAGGGGGGGCAAGAGACCCAGTACTTC.

In its sample, this clone was seen a few times. The genes are TRBV5-4 and TRBJ2-7; 8 nucleotides match TRBD1. The CDR3 runs 14 residues. The ends lost 3 bases at V and 6 bases at J; junction bases unmatched: 8. Germline CDR1 reads SGHNT; CDR2 reads YYREEE (reference sequence). CDR3 sequence (DNA): TGTGCCAGCAGCTCCCGGACAGGGTCAGGCGAGCAGTACTTC. Translated: CASSSRTGSGEQYF.

The chain recombines TRBV5-8 with TRBJ2-3; TRBD1 might be the D (6 bases). The CDR3 extends over 13 amino acids. Between the trimmed V and J ends, which lost 3 bases and 2 bases, there was a span of 7 bases. Germline CDR1 and CDR2: SGHTS and YDEGEE. CDR3 residues: CASSWTDTDTQYF. CDR3 DNA sequence: TGTGCCAGCAGCTGGACAGACACAGATACGCAGTATTTT.

The chain links TRBV11-2 to TRBJ2-7; D ambiguous. The V end was cut by 0 bases, the J end by 2 bases, with 11 bases between. The CDR3 runs to 15 residues. The germline V gene has CDR1 SGHAT and CDR2 FQNNGV. The chain's CDR3 is CASSLDSSRTYEQYF. The CDR3, as DNA: TGTGCCAGCAGCTTAGACAGTTCCCGCACCTACGAGCAGTACTTC.

V gene TRBV7-9 combines with J gene TRBJ2-7; TRBD1 agrees at 8 bases. V shed 5 bases and J 2 bases; nucleotides not matched to a gene: 8. The CDR3 has 15 amino acids. Germline V gene data show CDR1 as SEHNR and CDR2 as FQNEAQ (reference sequence). The DNA of the CDR3 is TGTGCCAGCAGCGCAACCCGGGACAGGCCCTACGAGCAGTACTTC. Translated: CASSATRDRPYEQYF.

V usage is TRBV9 and J usage is TRBJ2-2; 7 nucleotides match TRBD2. The length of the CDR3 is 16 residues. V lost 0 bases and J lost 1; bases outside the gene matches: 3. CDR1 and CDR2 (germline): SGDLS, YYNGEE. The CDR3 DNA reads TGTGCCAGCAGCGTAGCCCTAGCGGAGAACACCGGGGAGCTGTTTTTT. It yields the protein CASSVALAENTGELFF.

The CDR3 is CAVRPDRGEQYF. The CDR3, as DNA: TGTGCCGTAAGGCCGGACAGGGGTGAGCAGTACTTC. The gene calls are TRBV27 and TRBJ2-7; 9 bases are a match to TRBD1. V dropped 11 bases and J dropped 7; count of bases not matched to a gene: 9. This CDR3 spans 12 amino acids. Germline-derived CDR1 and CDR2 are MNHEY and SMNVEV (reference sequence).

The chain recombines TRBV4-1 with TRBJ1-1; no firm D call. This CDR3 is built from 16 residues. The V and J ends lost 0 bases and 3 bases respectively, with 14 bases between them. CDR1 is MGHRA, CDR2 YSYEKL, per germline. CDR3 amino acids: CASSQDYPGGYTEAFF. For the CDR3, the DNA is TGCGCCAGCAGCCAAGATTACCCCGGCGGTTACACTGAAGCTTTCTTT.

V is TRBV5-8 and J is TRBJ1-1; TRBD1 is a possible D gene (6 bases). Germline-derived CDR1 and CDR2 are SGHTS and YDEGEE. The CDR3 totals 17 residues. V gave up 2 bases and J gave up 1 base, with 18 bases separating them. The chain's CDR3 is CASSLGGSRLQNTEAFF. The CDR3 DNA is TGTGCCAGCAGCTTAGGGGGAAGTCGTTTACAGAACACTGAAGCTTTCTTT.

This sequence joins TRBV18 and TRBJ1-1; TRBD1 aligns across 9 bases. The germline CDR1 and CDR2 sequences are KGHSH and LQKENI. Germline trimming cut 5 bases from V and 0 bases from J; bases unmatched to any gene: 4. The CDR3 sequence is 15 residues long. The CDR3 nucleotides read TGTGCCAGCTCATTACAGGGGGCGTTGAACACTGAAGCTTTCTTT. Its translation is CASSLQGALNTEAFF.

V is TRBV11-2 and J is TRBJ2-7; 13 bases map to TRBD2. The CDR3 covers 16 residues. Unmatched junction bases numbered 5, after V lost 3 bases and J lost 3 bases. Germline lookup yields CDR1 SGHAT and CDR2 FQNNGV. The DNA of the CDR3 is TGTGCCAGCAGCTTGCTAGGGACTAGCGGGATCTACGAGCAGTACTTC. It translates to CASSLLGTSGIYEQYF.

The V call is TRBV28, the J call TRBJ2-7; D remains unclear. The CDR3 has 12 amino acids. Germline V CDR1 and CDR2: MDHEN, SYDVKM. Between the trimmed V and J ends, which lost 6 bases and 2 bases, there was a span of 8 bases. CDR3 residues: CASRTTAYEQYF. The CDR3 coding sequence is TGTGCCAGCAGAACCACAGCCTACGAGCAGTACTTC.

This clone has a handful of counts. This sequence joins TRBV27 and TRBJ2-1, with TRBD2 matching over 9 bases. CDR3 length equals 15 residues. Trimming took 1 base from V and 6 from J; bases not matched to a gene: 4. From germline, CDR1 is MNHEY and CDR2 SMNVEV (reference sequence). CDR3 sequence reads: CASSLYLAGSNEQFF. The CDR3 DNA sequence: TGTGCCAGCAGTTTATACCTAGCGGGGTCCAATGAGCAGTTCTTC.

The rearrangement uses TRBV9 and TRBJ2-1; 8 bases fit TRBD1. The CDR3 extends over 15 amino acids. CDR1 and CDR2 (germline): SGDLS, YYNGEE. V lost 2 bases to trimming and J lost 0 bases; unmatched junction nucleotides: 1. The CDR3 region has the DNA TGTGCCAGCAGCGTTCAGGGGGCCTCCTACAATGAGCAGTTCTTC. It specifies CASSVQGASYNEQFF. Full variable domain (missing parts from reference TRBV9 and TRBJ2-1): DSGVTQTPKHLITATGQRVTLRCSPRSGDLSVYWYQQSLDQGLQFLIQYYNGEERAKGNILERFSAQQFPDLHSELNLSSLELGDSALYFCASSVQGASYNEQFFGPGTRLTVL.

The chain recombines TRBV29-1 with TRBJ1-1; D perhaps matches TRBD1 (5 bases). The CDR3 runs 12 residues. Germline V gives CDR1 SQVTM, CDR2 ANQGSEA. V lost 4 bases and J 4 bases, leaving 10 bases between the germline ends. CDR3 nucleotides: TGCAGCGTTGGATTTGGGGCCACTGAAGCTTTCTTT. Translation: CSVGFGATEAFF.

The chain recombines TRBV5-1 with TRBJ2-6, with 8 bases identical to TRBD1. This CDR3 has 16 residues. V gave up 7 bases and J gave up 0 bases; unmatched junction bases: 6. Germline loops: CDR1 SGHRS, CDR2 YFSETQ. The CDR3 spells CASEGTGSSGANVLTF. In nucleotides, the CDR3 is TGCGCCAGCGAGGGGACAGGAAGCTCTGGGGCCAACGTCCTGACTTTC.

This clone was observed a handful of times. The gene calls are TRBV24-1 and TRBJ1-2, with D possibly being TRBD1 (6 bases). Germline-derived CDR1 and CDR2 are KGHDR and SFDVKD. The V gene lost 4 bases and the J gene lost 4 bases, with 9 bases spanning the gap. The CDR3 extends over 13 amino acids. The CDR3 spells CATSEGAVYGYTF. CDR3 sequence (DNA): TGTGCCACCAGTGAGGGGGCAGTCTATGGCTACACCTTC.

The V and J genes are TRBV18 and TRBJ2-5; 12 nucleotides line up with TRBD2. With 3 bases clipped from V and 4 bases from J, the junction kept 3 bases outside the gene matches. Germline CDR1 and CDR2: KGHSH and LQKENI. The CDR3 is made up of 15 amino acids. CDR3 sequence reads: CASSPEGLAGETQYF. The CDR3 bases are TGTGCCAGCTCACCGGAGGGACTAGCGGGAGAGACCCAGTACTTC.

This chain joins TRBV28 and TRBJ1-1; TRBD1 matches at 8 bases. Germline V lookup: CDR1 MDHEN, CDR2 SYDVKM. There are 15 residues in the CDR3. V lost 5 bases, J lost 3 bases, and 8 bases stayed unmatched. CDR3 protein: CASSPLDREYTEAFF. The CDR3 nucleotides are TGTGCCAGCAGTCCACTGGACAGGGAGTACACTGAAGCTTTCTTT.

The rearrangement links TRBV28 to TRBJ2-1; D possibly corresponds to TRBD2 (5 bases). CDR1 is MDHEN, CDR2 SYDVKM, per germline. Trimming stripped 3 bases from V and 5 bases from J, with 17 bases between. This CDR3 is 16 amino acids long. CDR3 sequence reads: CASSLISAPRDNEQFF. The CDR3 region has the DNA TGTGCCAGCAGTTTGATTAGCGCTCCAAGGGACAATGAGCAGTTCTTC.

The chain couples TRBV6-2 or TRBV6-3 to TRBJ1-1; possible D gene TRBD1, 5 bases. The CDR3 is made up of 14 amino acids. V lost 3 bases to trimming and J lost 1 base, with 9 bases between them. Germline CDR1 and CDR2: MNHEY and SVGEGT. This CDR3 is CASSYYTGNTEAFF. Here the CDR3 DNA reads TGTGCCAGCAGTTATTACACAGGGAACACTGAAGCTTTCTTT.

This clone has only one observation. The chain couples TRBV5-4 to TRBJ1-1; TRBD1 aligns across 11 bases. The CDR3 contains 16 residues. J was trimmed by 2 bases and V by 3 bases; bases with no gene match: 6. Looked up from germline, CDR1 is SGHNT and CDR2 is YYREEE (reference sequence). The CDR3 region is CASSWWTGGPNTEAFF. DNA of the CDR3: TGTGCCAGCAGCTGGTGGACAGGGGGCCCTAACACTGAAGCTTTCTTT.

The rearrangement links TRBV11-3 to TRBJ2-3; 15 bases map to TRBD2. This CDR3 region has 18 residues. Trimming removed 4 bases from V and 0 bases from J; junction bases left unmatched: 5. CDR1 SGHNT and CDR2 YENEEA come from the germline V gene. CDR3 sequence: CASSSGLAGGKSTDTQYF. The CDR3 DNA reads as TGTGCCAGCAGCTCGGGACTAGCGGGAGGCAAAAGCACAGATACGCAGTATTTT.

This clone was seen only once. The chain uses TRBV6-2 or TRBV6-3 and TRBJ2-1; D is possibly TRBD2 (5 bases). The ends were cut back, 6 bases at V and 12 bases at J, with 27 bases in the middle. Germline V gene sequence: CDR1 MNHEY, CDR2 SVGEGT. This CDR3 is built from 16 residues. CDR3 amino acids: CASSSHLGLPLVGQFF. In nucleotides, the CDR3 is TGTGCCAGCAGCTCCCATTTAGGACTCCCACTAGTAGGGCAGTTCTTC.